Following are 27 T cell receptor beta chains from one sample sequenced in a study of T cell responses to AZD1222 COVID-19 vaccine (dated by TCRdb to about 2021). Preparation of the library involved the immunoSEQ multiplex PCR assay. The table was pulled from immuneACCESS by TCRdb, which kept in-frame rearrangements only. Such tables lose some clones; where checked, under half of the loss comes from unresolved V genes, and the rest has no known cause. The sample contains 140,000 to 150,000 clones, more than 75% of them found a single time. The ten biggest clones cover 5.2% of the sample. Explained via the paper, the time point label denotes: baseline before first vaccination. The sequencing here drew on peripheral blood, taken on day 0 of AZD1222 vaccination. The receptors derive from an adult in good health.

The chain links TRBV15 to TRBJ1-6, with 7 bases identical to TRBD1. V lost 1 base, J lost 10 bases, and 7 bases stayed unmatched. Germline V gene sequence: CDR1 LNHNV, CDR2 YYDKDF (reference sequence). The CDR3 runs to 15 residues. CDR3 nucleotides: TGTGCCACCAGCAGAGCAGGACAGGTGGGATCACCCCTCCACTTT. Amino acids: CATSRAGQVGSPLHF.

This clone was seen just once. The V gene is TRBV5-6, the J gene TRBJ1-2; D is ambiguous. Germline values: CDR1 SGHDT, CDR2 YYEEEE. Trimming shortened V by 4 bases and J by 4 bases, and 11 bases separated the two germline ends. The CDR3 is 13 residues long. The chain's CDR3 is CASSKRLLYGYTF. The CDR3 coding sequence is TGTGCCAGCAGCAAACGGCTCCTCTATGGCTACACCTTC.

V is TRBV2 and J is TRBJ2-3; D remains ambiguous. The CDR3 has 12 residues. V dropped 5 bases and J dropped 0 bases, with 3 bases sitting between them. Looked up from germline, CDR1 is SNHLY and CDR2 is FYNNEI. The CDR3 DNA reads as TGTGCCAGCAGTAGCAGCACAGATACGCAGTATTTT. It is translated as CASSSSTDTQYF.

The genes are TRBV4-1 and TRBJ2-2, with a weak D call TRBD2 (6 bases). The CDR3 is 17 residues long. Germline CDR1 is MGHRA and CDR2 is YSYEKL. The V end was cut by 2 bases, the J end by 1 base, with 14 bases between. CDR3 in amino acids: CASSQQRRGLNTGELFF. In DNA form, the CDR3 reads TGCGCCAGCAGCCAACAAAGAAGGGGACTGAACACCGGGGAGCTGTTTTTT.

This rearrangement joins TRBV4-3 to TRBJ2-1, with a possible D match to TRBD1 (5 bases). V was clipped by 1 base and J by 8 bases, with 12 bases between them. Germline lookup yields CDR1 LGHNA and CDR2 YSLEER. The CDR3 covers 14 residues. The CDR3 nucleotides read TGCGCCAGCAGCCAAGCGACAGTGTTCGATGAGCAGTTCTTC. Residues: CASSQATVFDEQFF.

The CDR3 DNA follows: TGTGCCAGTAGTCACCGGGGTGTGAACACTGAAGCTTTCTTT. Translating it yields CASSHRGVNTEAFF. The J gene is TRBJ1-1, the V gene TRBV19; D gene unclear. Germline V gene data show CDR1 as LNHDA and CDR2 as SQIVND (reference sequence). The ends were cut back, 5 bases at V and 0 bases at J, with 10 bases in the middle. The length of the CDR3 is 14 residues.

This sequence joins TRBV15 and TRBJ2-5; no clear D. Germline loops: CDR1 LNHNV, CDR2 YYDKDF (reference sequence). With 0 bases removed from V and 5 bases from J, the gap between germline ends came to 13 bases. The CDR3 consists of 15 residues. Written as DNA, the CDR3 is TGTGCCACCAGCAGAGACTCATACGCCCGGGAGACCCAGTACTTC. Translation gives CATSRDSYARETQYF.

The sample holds one count of this clone. This chain uses TRBV2 with TRBJ1-5; D is uncertain. V was cut by 8 bases and J by 0 bases, with 8 bases left in between. The CDR3 runs 13 residues. The germline V gene has CDR1 SNHLY and CDR2 FYNNEI. The CDR3 here is CASGLGSNQPQHF. The DNA of the CDR3 is TGTGCCAGCGGGCTCGGTAGCAATCAGCCCCAGCATTTT.

This clone has a single count. The rearrangement links TRBV9 to TRBJ1-2; no clear D gene. Deletions cut 9 bases from V and 3 bases from J, with 33 bases between. CDR1 is SGDLS, CDR2 YYNGEE, per germline. CDR3 length equals 19 residues. The CDR3: CATSFPRQKATPKDYGYTF. The CDR3 DNA reads TGTGCCACCTCATTCCCGCGACAAAAAGCGACACCGAAGGACTATGGCTACACCTTC.

This clone has only a few counts. V and J are TRBV27 and TRBJ1-6, with D hard to call. The germline V and J ends were trimmed by 8 bases and 2 bases, with 13 bases remaining between them. The V gene's germline CDR1 is MNHEY and CDR2 SMNVEV (reference sequence). The CDR3 consists of 15 residues. The CDR3 nucleotides read TGTGCCAGCCAAACCCGGGAGCCCTATAATTCACCCCTCCACTTT. Translating gives CASQTREPYNSPLHF.

The chain couples TRBV10-3 to TRBJ2-5; 10 bases line up with TRBD2. The CDR3 is 15 residues long. V gave up 6 bases and J gave up 7 bases; unmatched junction bases: 11. Germline values: CDR1 ENHRY, CDR2 SYGVKD. CDR3 sequence (DNA): TGTGCCATCAGCGTAGCGGGGGGAAGCGGGGGGACCCAGTACTTC. This translates into CAISVAGGSGGTQYF.

The chain links TRBV28 to TRBJ2-7, with D perhaps matching TRBD2 (7 bases). Germline V gives CDR1 MDHEN, CDR2 SYDVKM. The V end lost 5 bases, the J end lost 1 base, and 15 bases lay between the germline ends. CDR3 length equals 15 residues. In DNA form, the CDR3 reads TGTGCCAGCAGTCCCCCAGGGGAGGGGTCCTACGAGCAGTACTTC. Amino acid sequence: CASSPPGEGSYEQYF.

The chain is built from TRBV27 and TRBJ1-5; 8 nucleotides match TRBD1. The CDR3 totals 15 residues. CDR1 is MNHEY and CDR2 is SMNVEV in the germline V gene (reference sequence). The trim removed 6 bases at V and 7 bases at J, leaving 11 bases unmatched. The CDR3 sequence is CASSRGQGRRQPQHF. CDR3 bases: TGTGCCAGCAGCCGTGGACAGGGCCGTCGACAGCCCCAGCATTTT.

In its sample, this clone was seen once. V and J are TRBV25-1 and TRBJ2-3; D is unresolved. Germline V gives CDR1 MGHDK, CDR2 SYGVNS. The CDR3 contains 12 residues. The V end lost 5 bases, the J end lost 1 base, and 4 bases lay between the germline ends. This CDR3 reads CASSPGTDTQYF. CDR3 in DNA: TGTGCCAGCAGTCCCGGCACAGATACGCAGTATTTT.

This rearrangement joins TRBV3-1 (or the pseudogene TRBV3-2) to TRBJ2-7, with D tentatively TRBD1 (5 bases). CDR1 and CDR2 from the germline V gene are LGHDT and YNNKEL (reference sequence). Between the trimmed V and J ends, which lost 4 bases and 4 bases, there was a span of 11 bases. CDR3 length equals 13 residues. The CDR3 loop is CASSLKQAYEQYF. CDR3 in DNA: TGTGCCAGCAGCCTAAAACAGGCTTACGAGCAGTACTTC.

The rearrangement uses TRBV4-1 and TRBJ2-4, with 14 bases lining up with TRBD2. The CDR3 loop spans 18 amino acids. CDR1 and CDR2 (germline): MGHRA, YSYEKL. V shed 3 bases, J shed 0 bases, and the junction held 4 bases outside the gene matches. In DNA, the CDR3 is TGCGCCAGCAGCCAGGGACTAGCGGGGGATATAGCCAAAAACATTCAGTACTTC. It encodes CASSQGLAGDIAKNIQYF.

The chain uses TRBV27 and TRBJ2-1; TRBD2 matches at 7 bases. The CDR3 covers 16 residues. V shed 5 bases and J 7 bases; nucleotides not matched to a gene: 14. Germline V CDR1 and CDR2: MNHEY, SMNVEV (reference sequence). CDR3 coding DNA: TGTGCCAGCAGTCCCGGGCTAGCGGATTCTGGGAATGAGCAGTTCTTC. Translated, it gives CASSPGLADSGNEQFF.

The chain combines TRBV25-1 with TRBJ1-1; TRBD1 matches 7 bases. The CDR3 sequence is 15 residues long. Germline loops: CDR1 MGHDK, CDR2 SYGVNS. Trimming removed 3 bases from V and 4 bases from J; junction bases left unmatched: 8. CDR3 amino acids: CASSDPGTAVTEAFF. The CDR3 coding sequence is TGTGCCAGCAGTGACCCTGGGACAGCGGTCACTGAAGCTTTCTTT.

V and J are TRBV7-8 and TRBJ1-5, with a weak D call TRBD1 (6 bases). V was clipped by 4 bases and J by 9 bases, with 19 bases between them. The CDR3 is made up of 15 amino acids. Germline V lookup: CDR1 SGHVS, CDR2 FQNEAQ. The CDR3, as DNA: TGTGCCAGCAGCTCTTGGACCGGTGGGGGGGCGCCCCAGCATTTT. Translation gives CASSSWTGGGAPQHF.

V is TRBV5-4 and J is TRBJ1-1; D unclear. This CDR3 has 12 residues. Trimming cost V 4 bases and J 3 bases, with 7 bases left between them. In germline, CDR1 is SGHNT, CDR2 YYREEE (reference sequence). Here the CDR3 reads CASSEPDTEAFF. The DNA of the CDR3 is TGTGCCAGCAGCGAGCCTGACACTGAAGCTTTCTTT.

V and J are TRBV3-1 (or the pseudogene TRBV3-2) and TRBJ1-5; D is undetermined. This CDR3 comprises 15 residues. The ends were cut back, 0 bases at V and 5 bases at J, with 11 bases in the middle. Germline V gene data show CDR1 as LGHDT and CDR2 as YNNKEL (reference sequence). CDR3 protein: CASSQDAGSDQPQHF. The CDR3 nucleotides are TGTGCCAGCAGCCAAGACGCAGGAAGCGATCAGCCCCAGCATTTT.

This clone appeared once. The gene calls are TRBV5-8 and TRBJ2-6; the D gene is possibly TRBD2 (5 bases). Germline CDR1 is SGHTS and CDR2 is YDEGEE. Between the trimmed V and J ends, which lost 2 bases and 0 bases, there was a span of 6 bases. This CDR3 is built from 15 residues. In nucleotides, the CDR3 is TGTGCCAGCAGCTTAGACTACTCTGGGGCCAACGTCCTGACTTTC. Translated: CASSLDYSGANVLTF.

The chain couples TRBV19 to TRBJ2-1; D gene uncertain. The V gene lost 10 bases and the J gene lost 9 bases, with 22 bases spanning the gap. Germline loops: CDR1 LNHDA, CDR2 SQIVND (reference sequence). The CDR3 is made up of 14 amino acids. The CDR3 loop reads CATTDLEAYGEQFF. DNA for the CDR3: TGTGCCACCACGGACCTTGAGGCTTACGGTGAGCAGTTCTTC.

This chain uses TRBV7-9 with TRBJ2-7; TRBD1 might be the D (5 bases). This CDR3 has 13 amino acids. Germline V lookup: CDR1 SEHNR, CDR2 FQNEAQ (reference sequence). V gave up 5 bases and J gave up 2 bases, with 10 bases separating them. This CDR3 reads CASSPVDTYEQYF. CDR3 DNA sequence: TGTGCCAGCAGCCCAGTGGACACCTACGAGCAGTACTTC. Based on the CDR3 plus reference TRBV7-9 and TRBJ2-7, the full variable domain is DTGVSQNPRHKITKRGQNVTFRCDPISEHNRLYWYRQTLGQGPEFLTYFQNEAQLEKSRLLSDRFSAERPKGSFSTLEIQRTEQGDSAMYLCASSPVDTYEQYFGPGTRLTVT.

The gene calls are TRBV11-2 and TRBJ1-2; a possible D gene is TRBD1 (5 bases). Germline-derived CDR1 and CDR2 are SGHAT and FQNNGV. V lost 0 bases to trimming and J lost 4 bases, with 12 bases between them. The CDR3 runs to 15 residues. CDR3 coding DNA: TGTGCCAGCAGCTTAGATCTGCAGGGCGGCTATGGCTACACCTTC. Its protein product is CASSLDLQGGYGYTF.

The gene calls are TRBV28 and TRBJ2-7, with 9 positions matching TRBD2. Germline CDR1 MDHEN, CDR2 SYDVKM. Losses at the gene ends were 8 bases for V and 7 bases for J; bases not matched to a gene: 15. This CDR3 has 15 residues. The CDR3 region has the DNA TGTGCCAGCCGGCGCGGGAGGGAGATGTCTCGGGAGCAGTACTTC. Protein product: CASRRGREMSREQYF. Complete variable domain (other parts from reference TRBV28 and TRBJ2-7): DVKVTQSSRYLVKRTGEKVFLECVQDMDHENMFWYRQDPGLGLRLIYFSYDVKMKEKGDIPEGYSVSREKKERFSLILESASTNQTSMYLCASRRGREMSREQYFGPGTRLTVT.

This clone was picked up one time. The chain links TRBV7-9 to TRBJ2-4; weak D call: TRBD1 (6 bases). The CDR3 is 13 residues long. Germline V gene sequence: CDR1 SEHNR, CDR2 FQNEAQ (reference sequence). V was clipped by 5 bases and J by 11 bases, with 16 bases between them. CDR3 nucleotide sequence: TGTGCCAGCAGCCGTTCAGCAGGGGACCTTCAGTACTTC. This gives the protein CASSRSAGDLQYF.